A single sample gave rise to the 13 T cell receptor beta chains below, sequenced in a study of blood T cells in healthy people across ages. Primed by a sample-barcoded 5' primer and a J-beta primer mix, a second PCR proceeded for roughly 7 to 11 cycles. TCRdb re-analysed the 5' RACE reads in MiXCR, keeping a single row per CDR3 protein. The sample consists of about 620,000 distinct CDR3 sequences, around 21% of them appearing once. The material sequenced was blood. All receptors derive from an older man in good health.

This clonotype was detected only once. This rearrangement joins TRBV29-1 to TRBJ1-1; 9 bases are shared with TRBD1. This CDR3 spans 12 amino acids. Per the germline V gene, CDR1 is SQVTM and CDR2 is ANQGSEA. Unmatched junction bases numbered 4, after V lost 7 bases and J lost 4 bases. CDR3 region: CSARDRVTEAFF. As DNA, the CDR3 is TGCAGCGCCCGGGACAGGGTCACTGAAGCTTTCTTT.

In the case of this clonotype: Likely a read error: the CDR3 ends without its conserved phenylalanine or tryptophan. The rearrangement joins TRBV20-1 to TRBJ2-1; D may be TRBD2 (6 bases). With 3 bases removed from V and 1 base from J, the gap between germline ends came to 13 bases. This CDR3 comprises 15 residues. Per the germline V gene, CDR1 is DFQATT and CDR2 is SNEGSKA (reference sequence). The CDR3 region is CSASGRDLSYNEQFL. CDR3 in DNA: TGCAGTGCTAGTGGACGGGACTTGTCCTACAATGAGCAGTTCTTG.

In DNA, the CDR3 is TGTGCCAGCAGCCCGGACGTCAGTTGGGAGGACCAGTACTTC. This sequence encodes CASSPDVSWEDQYF. J is TRBJ2-5 and V is TRBV7-2, with D maybe TRBD2 (6 bases). The CDR3 is made up of 14 amino acids. Germline CDR1 is SGHTA and CDR2 is FQGNSA. Deletions cut 5 bases from V and 10 bases from J, with 20 bases between. The entire variable domain, with the rest obtained from reference TRBV7-2 and TRBJ2-5, is as follows: GAGVSQSPSNKVTEKGKDVELRCDPISGHTALYWYRQSLGQGLEFLIYFQGNSAPDKSGLPSDRFSAERTGGSVSTLTIQRTQQEDSAVYLCASSPDVSWEDQYFGPGTRLLVL.

This clonotype was observed a few times. This chain connects TRBV20-1 to TRBJ2-5; tentatively, D is TRBD2 (6 bases). The CDR3 totals 14 residues. Germline V gives CDR1 DFQATT, CDR2 SNEGSKA (reference sequence). Trimming pared 6 bases from V and 4 bases from J, leaving 18 bases between. The CDR3 protein is CSARWSGTGETQYF. The CDR3 region has the DNA TGCAGTGCCAGGTGGTCCGGGACTGGAGAGACCCAGTACTTC.

This clonotype was seen only a few times. This chain connects TRBV6-2 or TRBV6-3 to TRBJ2-1; weak D call: TRBD2 (5 bases). Deletions cut 0 bases from V and 10 bases from J, with 7 bases between. Germline CDR1 reads MNHEY; CDR2 reads SVGEGT. This CDR3 comprises 12 residues. CDR3 sequence: CASSYSIAEQFF. Written as DNA, the CDR3 is TGTGCCAGCAGTTACTCGATAGCGGAGCAGTTCTTC.

V is TRBV2 and J is TRBJ2-1; 8 nucleotides agree with TRBD1. The CDR3 loop spans 14 amino acids. Germline trimming cut 3 bases from V and 9 bases from J; bases unmatched to any gene: 7. Germline loops: CDR1 SNHLY, CDR2 FYNNEI. CDR3 in amino acids: CASSENRGYGEQFF. CDR3 nucleotides: TGTGCCAGCAGTGAGAACAGGGGGTACGGTGAGCAGTTCTTC.

The table lists this clonotype with a few counts. The chain has TRBV29-1 and TRBJ2-3, with 11 bases fitting TRBD2. Germline V CDR1 and CDR2: SQVTM, ANQGSEA. The V segment lost 8 bases and the J segment 2 bases; nucleotides outside the gene matches: 6. The CDR3 totals 14 residues. The CDR3 sequence is CSSLAGGFTDTQYF. In DNA form, the CDR3 reads TGCAGCTCCTTAGCGGGAGGGTTCACAGATACGCAGTATTTT.

The chain carries TRBV24-1 and TRBJ1-1; the D is unclear. CDR3 size: 14 residues. V dropped 4 bases and J dropped 2 bases, with 10 bases sitting between them. Germline loops: CDR1 KGHDR, CDR2 SFDVKD. The CDR3 DNA sequence: TGTGCCACCAGTGAAGGTTCAGTAAACACTGAAGCTTTCTTT. Translated: CATSEGSVNTEAFF.

This clonotype was recorded a few times. V usage is TRBV20-1 and J usage is TRBJ2-7; D possibly corresponds to TRBD2 (5 bases). CDR1 is DFQATT and CDR2 is SNEGSKA in the germline V gene (reference sequence). The ends were cut back, 2 bases at V and 3 bases at J, with 14 bases in the middle. This CDR3 spans 14 amino acids. This CDR3 reads CSARPASRNYEQYF. CDR3 nucleotide sequence: TGCAGTGCTAGACCGGCTAGCCGCAACTACGAGCAGTACTTC.

This clonotype was seen a handful of times. This rearrangement joins TRBV4-1 to TRBJ2-7; D is unclear. This CDR3 is 13 amino acids long. Trimming pared 1 base from V and 3 bases from J, leaving 7 bases between. CDR1 MGHRA and CDR2 YSYEKL come from the germline V gene. CDR3 coding DNA: TGCGCCAGCAGCCAAGTAGACATCTACGAGCAGTACTTC. Translating it yields CASSQVDIYEQYF.

This clonotype has ten or more counts. The rearrangement links TRBV9 to TRBJ2-7; 11 bases are shared with TRBD2. Germline V gene lookup returns CDR1 SGDLS and CDR2 YYNGEE. Unmatched junction bases numbered 4, after V lost 0 bases and J lost 5 bases. There are 15 residues in the CDR3. DNA of the CDR3: TGTGCCAGCAGCGTAGTGACTAGCGGGATTAACGAGCAGTACTTC. Translating gives CASSVVTSGINEQYF.

This clonotype was observed a handful of times. The chain uses TRBV7-3 and TRBJ2-1, with unresolved D. Germline V CDR1 and CDR2: SGHTA, FQGTGA. With 4 bases removed from V and 1 base from J, the gap between germline ends came to 8 bases. CDR3 length: 14 residues. The CDR3 here is CASSSSGSYNEQFF. The CDR3 DNA sequence: TGTGCCAGCAGCTCCTCCGGTTCCTACAATGAGCAGTTCTTC.

This chain links TRBV20-1 with TRBJ1-1; 9 nucleotides agree with TRBD1. Losses at the gene ends were 1 base for V and 5 bases for J; bases not matched to a gene: 8. The CDR3 contains 15 residues. CDR1 and CDR2 from the germline V gene are DFQATT and SNEGSKA (reference sequence). The DNA of the CDR3 is TGCAGTGCTAGAGGCCCACAGGGGGCGAGGACTGAAGCTTTCTTT. It encodes CSARGPQGARTEAFF.